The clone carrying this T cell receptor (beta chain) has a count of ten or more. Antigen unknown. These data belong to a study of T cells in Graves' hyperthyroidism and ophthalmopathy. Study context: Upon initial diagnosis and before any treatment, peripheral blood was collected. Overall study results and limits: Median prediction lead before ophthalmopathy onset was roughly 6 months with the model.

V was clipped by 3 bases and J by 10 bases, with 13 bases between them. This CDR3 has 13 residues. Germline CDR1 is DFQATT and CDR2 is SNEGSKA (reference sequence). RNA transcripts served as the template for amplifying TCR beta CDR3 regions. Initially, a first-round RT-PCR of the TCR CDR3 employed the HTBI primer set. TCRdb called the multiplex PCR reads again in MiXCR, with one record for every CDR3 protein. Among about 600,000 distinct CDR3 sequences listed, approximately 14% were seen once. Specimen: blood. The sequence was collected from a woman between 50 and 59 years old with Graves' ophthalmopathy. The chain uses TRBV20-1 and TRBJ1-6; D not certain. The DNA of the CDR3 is TGCAGTGCTAGGGGCCCCGGGGTCTCACCCCTCCACTTT. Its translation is CSARGPGVSPLHF.